One sample yielded the 14 T cell receptor beta chains listed below, sequenced in a study of blood T cell repertoires in COVID-19. Sequencing was performed with immunoSEQ multiplex PCR; in TCRdb, only in-frame clones are kept and a portion is missing. The sample comprises 450,000 to 500,000 clones, about 88% of which are singletons, and approximately 8% rests with the top ten. What was sequenced was PBMCs or T cells enriched from blood (not recorded which). The receptors derive from an older woman who had recovered from COVID-19.

J is TRBJ1-1 and V is TRBV7-8; tentative D call: TRBD1 (6 bases). The germline V gene encodes CDR1 SGHVS and CDR2 FQNEAQ. V lost 4 bases and J lost 6, with 15 bases in between. There are 14 residues in the CDR3. CDR3 protein: CASSSRQARAEAFF. The CDR3 nucleotides read TGTGCCAGCAGCTCGCGACAGGCTAGGGCTGAAGCTTTCTTT.

The rearrangement links TRBV18 to TRBJ1-4, with TRBD1 identical over 8 bases. The V gene's germline CDR1 is KGHSH and CDR2 LQKENI. This CDR3 is 14 amino acids long. J was trimmed by 7 bases and V by 4 bases; bases with no gene match: 5. The CDR3 is CASSRQGAREKLFF. As DNA, the CDR3 is TGTGCCAGCTCACGCCAGGGGGCGCGTGAAAAACTGTTTTTT.

The V call is TRBV6-6, the J call TRBJ1-5; D gene ambiguous. The CDR3 extends over 16 amino acids. In germline, CDR1 is MNHNY, CDR2 SVGAGI (reference sequence). Trimming pared 5 bases from V and 2 bases from J, leaving 16 bases between. The CDR3 DNA sequence: TGTGCCAGCAGTCCCATTCCAGGTACCCGCAATCAGCCCCAGCATTTT. It codes for CASSPIPGTRNQPQHF.

The CDR3 loop reads CASSPRPGKTDTQYF. The CDR3 coding sequence is TGTGCCAGCAGCCCCCGTCCGGGGAAGACAGATACGCAGTATTTT. The chain employs TRBV9 and TRBJ2-3, with D perhaps TRBD2 (5 bases). Trimming removed 4 bases from V and 3 bases from J, with 15 bases in between. This CDR3 comprises 15 residues. Germline CDR1 and CDR2: SGDLS and YYNGEE.

The chain uses TRBV4-1 and TRBJ1-4; D gene ambiguous. This CDR3 has 15 residues. The germline gives CDR1 MGHRA, CDR2 YSYEKL. V shed 1 base and J shed 5 bases, with 11 bases lying between them. The CDR3 DNA reads TGCGCCAGCAGCCAAGGGGCCTTGATGAATGAAAAACTGTTTTTT. Amino acid sequence: CASSQGALMNEKLFF.

Regarding this clone: Other DNA sequences in the same sample also yield this CDR3. CDR3 sequence: CASSVDLNTEAFF. DNA for the CDR3: TGTGCCAGCAGCGTAGATCTCAACACTGAAGCTTTCTTT. The J gene is TRBJ1-1, the V gene TRBV9; no definite D call. The germline V gene has CDR1 SGDLS and CDR2 YYNGEE. This CDR3 contains 13 residues. V lost 0 bases and J lost 2, with 5 bases in between.

This clone showed up just once. The J gene is TRBJ2-3, the V gene TRBV19; D is possibly TRBD1 (6 bases). The V end lost 7 bases, the J end lost 2 bases, and 19 bases lay between the germline ends. CDR3 length: 16 amino acids. Germline lookup yields CDR1 LNHDA and CDR2 SQIVND (reference sequence). Written as DNA, the CDR3 is TGTGCCAGTACGCCTCTCACAGGGTCCCCCACAGATACGCAGTATTTT. It codes for CASTPLTGSPTDTQYF.

The rearrangement uses TRBV19 and TRBJ1-6, with D possibly matching TRBD1 (6 bases). Germline CDR1 is LNHDA and CDR2 is SQIVND (reference sequence). The CDR3 has 15 amino acids. Trimming pared 7 bases from V and 2 bases from J, leaving 12 bases between. CDR3 region: CASTPGQTYNSPLHF. DNA for the CDR3: TGTGCCAGTACCCCGGGACAAACCTATAATTCACCCCTCCACTTT.

This chain uses TRBV2 with TRBJ2-1; the D gene is possibly TRBD2 (7 bases). The CDR3 runs to 20 residues. In germline, CDR1 is SNHLY, CDR2 FYNNEI. Trimming stripped 2 bases from V and 3 bases from J, with 26 bases between. CDR3 DNA sequence: TGTGCCAGCAGTGAATTCGGCAGGGGTGAGGCTAGCGGTCTCTACAATGAGCAGTTCTTC. Translation gives CASSEFGRGEASGLYNEQFF.

V is TRBV7-9 and J is TRBJ2-7; possible D gene TRBD1, 6 bases. This CDR3 has 14 residues. Deletions cut 2 bases from V and 2 bases from J, with 10 bases between. From germline, CDR1 is SEHNR and CDR2 FQNEAQ (reference sequence). The CDR3 region has the DNA TGTGCCAGCAGCTTACGAACAGGGCCCTACGAGCAGTACTTC. Translation gives CASSLRTGPYEQYF. The variable domain in full, with the rest retrieved from reference TRBV7-9 and TRBJ2-7, is DTGVSQNPRHKITKRGQNVTFRCDPISEHNRLYWYRQTLGQGPEFLTYFQNEAQLEKSRLLSDRFSAERPKGSFSTLEIQRTEQGDSAMYLCASSLRTGPYEQYFGPGTRLTVT.

The chain has TRBV18 and TRBJ2-7; D not certain. Germline values: CDR1 KGHSH, CDR2 LQKENI. This CDR3 comprises 14 residues. The V and J ends lost 2 bases and 6 bases respectively, with 14 bases between them. As DNA, the CDR3 is TGTGCCAGCTCACCAAAACAGTACTCTGGCGAGCAGTACTTC. Its translation: CASSPKQYSGEQYF. Using reference TRBV18 and TRBJ2-7 for the parts outside the CDR3, the full variable domain is NAGVMQNPRHLVRRRGQEARLRCSPMKGHSHVYWYRQLPEEGLKFMVYLQKENIIDESGMPKERFSAEFPKEGPSILRIQQVVRGDSAAYFCASSPKQYSGEQYFGPGTRLTVT.

The chain recombines TRBV5-1 with TRBJ2-3; D is uncertain. The V end lost 0 bases, the J end lost 4 bases, and 6 bases lay between the germline ends. This CDR3 is 13 amino acids long. Germline V lookup: CDR1 SGHRS, CDR2 YFSETQ. The CDR3 DNA is TGCGCCAGCAGCTTGGAGCTTCCAGATACGCAGTATTTT. It codes for CASSLELPDTQYF.

About this clone: Other DNA sequences in this specimen translate into the identical CDR3. As DNA, the CDR3 is TGCGCCAGCAGCTTGTCGGCAGGGAACTATGGCTACACCTTC. This translates into CASSLSAGNYGYTF. The chain combines TRBV5-1 with TRBJ1-2; tentative D call: TRBD1 (5 bases). CDR1 is SGHRS and CDR2 is YFSETQ in the germline V gene. V shed 1 base and J shed 2 bases, with 9 bases lying between them. CDR3 size: 14 residues.

The V gene is TRBV5-5, the J gene TRBJ2-3, with D possibly matching TRBD1 (5 bases). Per germline, CDR1 SGHKS and CDR2 YYEKEE (reference sequence). The CDR3 loop spans 15 amino acids. V lost 4 bases, J lost 0 bases, and 12 bases lay in between. The CDR3 loop is CASSPGQLSTDTQYF. The CDR3 bases are TGTGCCAGCAGCCCTGGACAACTTAGCACAGATACGCAGTATTTT.